This T cell receptor (beta chain) was retrieved from a study of early T cells in non-severe SARS-CoV-2 infection. Points on this clonotype: Antigen specificity is unknown. Compared with germline, one end of the junction differs, possibly owing to a read error.

Regarding the study as a whole: Matching against VDJdb likely underestimated virus-specific expansions, favoring anti-spike CD8.

Attached unique molecular identifiers marked individual cDNA molecules. MiXCR was run by TCRdb on the 5' RACE reads, yielding one entry per CDR3 protein. The sample yields some 77,000 distinct CDR3 sequences, over 10% seen once. The CDR3 spans 16 residues. The germline gives CDR1 SGHNT, CDR2 YYREEE (reference sequence). J is TRBJ2-7 and V is TRBV5-4, with TRBD1 identical over 9 bases. The sample taken for sequencing was whole blood. This TCR derives from an adult who was a healthcare worker with PCR-confirmed SARS-CoV-2 infection or an uninfected control (not recorded which). CDR3 nucleotide sequence: TGTGCCAACAGCTCGGGGACAGGGAAATTATCCTACGAGCAGTACTTC. Translation gives CANSSGTGKLSYEQYF.